These 24 T cell receptor beta chains originate from one sample sequenced in a study of T cell responses to AZD1222 COVID-19 vaccine. Sequencing used immunoSEQ multiplex PCR; TCRdb keeps in-frame clones, though not all of them. This table has 110,000 to 150,000 clones, just over 90% appearing once. The specimen was peripheral blood, collected on day 0 of AZD1222 vaccination. Receptor source: an adult in good health.

The rearrangement links TRBV7-2 to TRBJ1-3, with 9 bases aligning to TRBD1. This CDR3 contains 16 residues. Unmatched junction bases numbered 7, after V lost 6 bases and J lost 1 base. The germline gives CDR1 SGHTA, CDR2 FQGNSA. CDR3 protein: CASRATGGSSGNTIYF. CDR3 nucleotide sequence: TGTGCCAGCAGGGCGACAGGGGGTTCTTCTGGAAACACCATATATTTT.

The V gene is TRBV6-4, the J gene TRBJ1-2, with 7 bases fitting TRBD1. This CDR3 region has 17 residues. The V gene's germline CDR1 is MRHNA and CDR2 SNTAGT. Trimming took 7 bases from V and 5 from J; bases not matched to a gene: 19. The CDR3 is CASTSARHRGLDYGYTF. The CDR3 coding sequence is TGTGCCAGCACCTCTGCCCGTCACAGGGGATTAGATTATGGCTACACCTTC.

This clone turned up a few times. The chain links TRBV5-4 to TRBJ2-3, with 8 nucleotides matching TRBD2. J gave up 5 bases and V 0 bases, and 5 bases lay outside the gene matches. The CDR3 spans 15 residues. Germline CDR1 and CDR2: SGHNT and YYREEE (reference sequence). In DNA form, the CDR3 reads TGTGCCAGCAGCTTGGATCTAGCGGGTGGAGATACGCAGTATTTT. This encodes CASSLDLAGGDTQYF. The variable domain in full, completed from reference TRBV5-4 and TRBJ2-3, reads ETGVTQSPTHLIKTRGQQVTLRCSSQSGHNTVSWYQQALGQGPQFIFQYYREEENGRGNFPPRFSGLQFPNYSSELNVNALELDDSALYLCASSLDLAGGDTQYFGPGTRLTVL.

V is TRBV28 and J is TRBJ1-6; no firm D call. V lost 8 bases and J lost 6, with 11 bases in between. This CDR3 has 13 amino acids. Germline CDR1 and CDR2: MDHEN and SYDVKM. The CDR3 loop reads CASHDILNSPLHF. CDR3 nucleotides: TGTGCCAGCCATGACATACTTAATTCACCCCTCCACTTT.

J is TRBJ2-7 and V is TRBV11-3; D gene uncertain. The CDR3 covers 12 residues. The germline V gene encodes CDR1 SGHNT and CDR2 YENEEA. Deletions cut 1 base from V and 1 base from J, with 2 bases between. This CDR3 is CASSLGSYEQYF. DNA of the CDR3: TGTGCCAGCAGCTTAGGGTCCTACGAGCAGTACTTC.

The genes are TRBV19 and TRBJ2-3, with TRBD2 identical over 9 bases. Looked up from germline, CDR1 is LNHDA and CDR2 is SQIVND (reference sequence). Trimming removed 5 bases from V and 4 bases from J; junction bases left unmatched: 4. This CDR3 contains 14 residues. As DNA, the CDR3 is TGTGCCAGTAGTGTTAGCGGGGGCGCAGATACGCAGTATTTT. Translated: CASSVSGGADTQYF.

The CDR3: CASSQGPDGVETQYF. CDR3 coding DNA: TGTGCCAGCAGCCAAGGACCGGACGGGGTGGAGACCCAGTACTTC. V usage is TRBV3-1 (or the pseudogene TRBV3-2) and J usage is TRBJ2-5; the D gene is possibly TRBD2 (5 bases). Trimming pared 1 base from V and 5 bases from J, leaving 14 bases between. Per the germline V gene, CDR1 is LGHDT and CDR2 is YNNKEL (reference sequence). The CDR3 loop spans 15 amino acids.

This chain links TRBV5-4 with TRBJ2-5, with 13 bases lining up with TRBD2. Trimming at V came to 0 bases and at J to 6 bases, leaving 5 bases not matched to a gene. The CDR3 has 16 residues. CDR1 is SGHNT and CDR2 is YYREEE in the germline V gene (reference sequence). CDR3 DNA sequence: TGTGCCAGCAGCTTGGGACTAGCGGGGGGAGTAAAGACCCAGTACTTC. Protein sequence: CASSLGLAGGVKTQYF.

This clone was counted a single time. This sequence joins TRBV28 and TRBJ2-1; TRBD1 matches at 8 bases. This CDR3 has 15 amino acids. Germline assignment: CDR1 MDHEN and CDR2 SYDVKM. The V gene end was trimmed by 2 bases and the J gene end by 3 bases; junction bases not matched to a gene: 3. CDR3 in amino acids: CASSLRTGSYNEQFF. CDR3 nucleotides: TGTGCCAGCAGTTTAAGGACAGGGAGCTACAATGAGCAGTTCTTC.

This chain links TRBV19 with TRBJ1-2, with a weak D call TRBD1 (5 bases). The V and J ends lost 6 bases and 6 bases respectively, with 14 bases between them. The CDR3 has 13 amino acids. Germline CDR1 and CDR2: LNHDA and SQIVND (reference sequence). For the CDR3, the DNA is TGTGCCAGTAGATCGTCAGGGTTGAATGGCTACACCTTC. Its translation: CASRSSGLNGYTF.

The V and J genes are TRBV7-9 and TRBJ1-1; D gene unclear. Germline CDR1 SEHNR, CDR2 FQNEAQ (reference sequence). This CDR3 comprises 13 residues. V dropped 6 bases and J dropped 2 bases, with 10 bases sitting between them. The CDR3 DNA reads TGTGCCAGCAGACCCACAAGAAACACTGAAGCTTTCTTT. This gives the protein CASRPTRNTEAFF.

This chain uses TRBV30 with TRBJ1-1; D is possibly TRBD1 (5 bases). The CDR3 contains 12 residues. The germline gives CDR1 GTSNPN, CDR2 SVGIG (reference sequence). V was clipped by 5 bases and J by 0 bases, with 7 bases between them. As DNA, the CDR3 is TGTGCCTGGGGGGCTCTGAACACTGAAGCTTTCTTT. It codes for CAWGALNTEAFF.

The chain recombines TRBV7-2 with TRBJ2-1, with D perhaps TRBD1 (5 bases). CDR1 and CDR2 (germline): SGHTA, FQGNSA. The V end lost 1 base, the J end lost 9 bases, and 13 bases lay between the germline ends. There are 14 residues in the CDR3. This CDR3 is CASSLDGRGREQFF. CDR3 DNA sequence: TGTGCCAGCAGCTTAGACGGTAGGGGCCGTGAGCAGTTCTTC.

As concerns this clone: Other DNA variants within this sample encode the same CDR3. This chain connects TRBV5-6 to TRBJ2-7; D uncertain. This CDR3 is 13 amino acids long. V gave up 0 bases and J gave up 0 bases, with 4 bases separating them. Germline loops: CDR1 SGHDT, CDR2 YYEEEE. The CDR3 spells CASSLANSYEQYF. CDR3 coding DNA: TGTGCCAGCAGCTTGGCCAACTCCTACGAGCAGTACTTC.

This clone appeared a single time. The chain combines TRBV28 with TRBJ1-4; D gene ambiguous. The V gene lost 7 bases and the J gene lost 10 bases, with 13 bases spanning the gap. The germline CDR1 and CDR2 sequences are MDHEN and SYDVKM. The CDR3 runs 12 residues. CDR3 region: CASTLGRGKLFF. The CDR3 nucleotides are TGTGCCAGCACCCTGGGGAGAGGAAAACTGTTTTTT.

This chain uses TRBV5-6 with TRBJ1-5; perhaps TRBD1 as D (5 bases). The V gene's germline CDR1 is SGHDT and CDR2 YYEEEE. Trimming took off 3 bases at V and 4 bases at J, with 14 bases between the two ends. The CDR3 is 15 amino acids. The CDR3 coding sequence is TGTGCCAGCAGCTCCCTCGGGGGAGGGAATCAGCCCCAGCATTTT. This gives the protein CASSSLGGGNQPQHF.

The V and J genes are TRBV20-1 and TRBJ1-5, with 7 bases fitting TRBD1. Per the germline V gene, CDR1 is DFQATT and CDR2 is SNEGSKA (reference sequence). Trimming removed 3 bases from V and 4 bases from J; junction bases left unmatched: 6. This CDR3 contains 14 residues. The CDR3 bases are TGCAGTGCTAGTAGGGGGCGGGTAAATCAGCCCCAGCATTTT. Translated: CSASRGRVNQPQHF.

This sequence joins TRBV13 and TRBJ2-1, with D perhaps assigned TRBD1 or TRBD2 (6 bases each). The CDR3 runs 15 residues. The V end lost 3 bases, the J end lost 5 bases, and 14 bases lay between the germline ends. Germline V lookup: CDR1 PRHDT, CDR2 FYEKMQ (reference sequence). This CDR3 reads CASSFPMGGHNEQFF. DNA for the CDR3: TGTGCCAGCAGCTTCCCTATGGGGGGCCACAATGAGCAGTTCTTC.

The chain links TRBV13 to TRBJ1-6; D might be TRBD1 (6 bases). CDR3 length equals 15 residues. The V gene lost 1 base and the J gene lost 10 bases, with 14 bases spanning the gap. The germline V gene has CDR1 PRHDT and CDR2 FYEKMQ (reference sequence). CDR3 coding DNA: TGTGCCAGCAGCTTAGTGTCGGGGGCAGCCTCACCCCTCCACTTT. Its protein product is CASSLVSGAASPLHF.

The rearrangement joins TRBV18 to TRBJ1-4; D might be TRBD1 (6 bases). The ends were cut back, 3 bases at V and 5 bases at J, with 10 bases in the middle. The CDR3 totals 14 residues. The germline V gene has CDR1 KGHSH and CDR2 LQKENI. The CDR3 region has the DNA TGTGCCAGCTCACCTCAGGGGCCGAATGAAAAACTGTTTTTT. It yields the protein CASSPQGPNEKLFF.

V is TRBV19 and J is TRBJ1-2; D unclear. Germline CDR1 is LNHDA and CDR2 is SQIVND (reference sequence). Between the trimmed V and J ends, which lost 4 bases and 2 bases, there was a span of 5 bases. The CDR3 runs to 12 residues. The CDR3 nucleotides read TGTGCCAGTAGTAATAACAACTATGGCTACACCTTC. It codes for CASSNNNYGYTF.

This chain links TRBV4-1 with TRBJ2-1, with D tentatively TRBD1 (6 bases). The CDR3 totals 18 residues. V lost 4 bases, J lost 6 bases, and 25 bases lay in between. The germline gives CDR1 MGHRA, CDR2 YSYEKL. For the CDR3, the DNA is TGCGCCAGCAGCCCCCTAGGACAGCCGGGACGAGAGGGCAATGAGCAGTTCTTC. Protein sequence: CASSPLGQPGREGNEQFF.

The chain couples TRBV7-9 to TRBJ2-3; D call uncertain. Germline loops: CDR1 SEHNR, CDR2 FQNEAQ (reference sequence). CDR3 length: 16 residues. The V and J ends lost 5 bases and 2 bases respectively, with 17 bases between them. Here the CDR3 DNA reads TGTGCCAGCAGCGCAGGAGATAGTGGGGTCACAGATACGCAGTATTTT. It codes for CASSAGDSGVTDTQYF.

This clone has only one observation. V gene TRBV6-2 or TRBV6-3 combines with J gene TRBJ1-1; no clear D gene. With 3 bases removed from V and 5 bases from J, the gap between germline ends came to 10 bases. Germline V lookup: CDR1 MNHEY, CDR2 SVGEGT. CDR3 length: 13 amino acids. The CDR3 DNA reads TGTGCCAGCAGTTATACGGGAGAAACTGAAGCTTTCTTT. Translation: CASSYTGETEAFF.